These 27 T cell receptor beta chains originate from one sample sequenced in a study of blood T cell repertoires in COVID-19. Sequencing used immunoSEQ multiplex PCR; TCRdb keeps in-frame clones, though not all of them. This table has some 50,000 clones, under 90% appearing once. Sequencing was carried out using peripheral blood. Every receptor here comes from a man aged 50-60 years with acute or convalescent COVID-19.

The chain has TRBV5-6 and TRBJ2-1; TRBD2 is a possible D gene (5 bases). This CDR3 has 13 residues. Germline V CDR1 and CDR2: SGHDT, YYEEEE. V lost 4 bases, J lost 5 bases, and 10 bases lay in between. In DNA form, the CDR3 reads TGTGCCAGCAGCGAGGACTTTCACAATGAGCAGTTCTTC. This codes for CASSEDFHNEQFF.

The chain carries TRBV5-6 and TRBJ1-1; D is unresolved. The V gene lost 3 bases and the J gene lost 6 bases, with 12 bases spanning the gap. In germline, CDR1 is SGHDT, CDR2 YYEEEE. The CDR3 sequence is 13 residues long. The CDR3 bases are TGTGCCAGCAGCTCGGGGAGGATGGCTGAAGCTTTCTTT. It yields the protein CASSSGRMAEAFF. Supplemented by reference TRBV5-6 and TRBJ1-1, the full variable domain reads DAGVTQSPTHLIKTRGQQVTLRCSPKSGHDTVSWYQQALGQGPQFIFQYYEEEERQRGNFPDRFSGHQFPNYSSELNVNALLLGDSALYLCASSSGRMAEAFFGQGTRLTVV.

The rearrangement joins TRBV19 to TRBJ2-2; TRBD2 is a possible D gene (5 bases). In germline, CDR1 is LNHDA, CDR2 SQIVND (reference sequence). The ends were cut back, 4 bases at V and 0 bases at J, with 9 bases in the middle. The CDR3 covers 15 residues. The CDR3 reads CASSTSSANTGELFF. The CDR3 DNA is TGTGCCAGTAGTACTAGCTCCGCGAACACCGGGGAGCTGTTTTTT. Full variable domain (outside the CDR3, taken from reference TRBV19 and TRBJ2-2): DGGITQSPKYLFRKEGQNVTLSCEQNLNHDAMYWYRQDPGQGLRLIYYSQIVNDFQKGDIAEGYSVSREKKESFPLTVTSAQKNPTAFYLCASSTSSANTGELFFGEGSRLTVL.

This sequence joins TRBV19 and TRBJ2-2; TRBD1 agrees at 8 bases. Germline CDR1 reads LNHDA; CDR2 reads SQIVND (reference sequence). The trim removed 3 bases at V and 5 bases at J, leaving 5 bases unmatched. This CDR3 comprises 15 residues. CDR3 sequence (DNA): TGTGCCAGTAGTATCGGTCAGGGGGCAACCGGGGAGCTGTTTTTT. Translated: CASSIGQGATGELFF. The whole variable domain, remainder taken from reference TRBV19 and TRBJ2-2, is DGGITQSPKYLFRKEGQNVTLSCEQNLNHDAMYWYRQDPGQGLRLIYYSQIVNDFQKGDIAEGYSVSREKKESFPLTVTSAQKNPTAFYLCASSIGQGATGELFFGEGSRLTVL.

The gene calls are TRBV7-9 and TRBJ1-2; D possibly corresponds to TRBD1 (6 bases). Looked up from germline, CDR1 is SEHNR and CDR2 is FQNEAQ (reference sequence). The CDR3 covers 17 residues. V shed 2 bases and J shed 1 base, with 17 bases lying between them. CDR3 residues: CASSLRPRGTDNYGYTF. The CDR3 DNA is TGTGCCAGCAGCTTACGCCCTAGGGGGACCGATAACTATGGCTACACCTTC.

A few counts support this clone. The chain uses TRBV5-6 and TRBJ1-2; TRBD1 matches at 12 bases. Germline-derived CDR1 and CDR2 are SGHDT and YYEEEE. V lost 1 base, J lost 7 bases, and 5 bases stayed unmatched. This CDR3 has 15 residues. The chain's CDR3 is CASSLLGQGALGYTF. CDR3 nucleotides: TGTGCCAGCAGCTTGTTGGGACAGGGGGCGCTTGGCTACACCTTC.

The genes are TRBV15 and TRBJ2-3; possible D gene TRBD1, 5 bases. The CDR3 has 17 residues. Between the trimmed V and J ends, which lost 0 bases and 1 base, there was a span of 14 bases. Germline loops: CDR1 LNHNV, CDR2 YYDKDF (reference sequence). The CDR3 spells CATSRDRGGRGTDTQYF. The CDR3 DNA reads TGTGCCACCAGCAGAGATAGAGGCGGCAGGGGCACAGATACGCAGTATTTT. Filled out from reference TRBV15 and TRBJ2-3, the complete variable domain reads DAMVIQNPRYQVTQFGKPVTLSCSQTLNHNVMYWYQQKSSQAPKLLFHYYDKDFNNEADTPDNFQSRRPNTSFCFLDIRSPGLGDTAMYLCATSRDRGGRGTDTQYFGPGTRLTVL.

The V and J genes are TRBV3-1 (or the pseudogene TRBV3-2) and TRBJ1-2; maybe TRBD1 (6 bases). Trimming took off 4 bases at V and 4 bases at J, with 7 bases between the two ends. Germline values: CDR1 LGHDT, CDR2 YNNKEL (reference sequence). There are 12 residues in the CDR3. The CDR3 sequence: CASSPDSYGYTF. The CDR3 region has the DNA TGTGCCAGCAGCCCGGACAGCTATGGCTACACCTTC.

The J gene is TRBJ1-5, the V gene TRBV19; 8 bases are a match to TRBD1. The CDR3 spans 16 residues. Germline trimming cut 2 bases from V and 3 bases from J; bases unmatched to any gene: 6. Germline V gene data show CDR1 as LNHDA and CDR2 as SQIVND (reference sequence). The CDR3 spells CASSIRTGGDNQPQHF. CDR3 nucleotide sequence: TGTGCCAGTAGTATACGCACAGGGGGAGACAATCAGCCCCAGCATTTT.

The chain couples TRBV4-2 to TRBJ2-3; tentative D call: TRBD2 (5 bases). Germline V gives CDR1 LGHNA, CDR2 YNFKEQ. The CDR3 runs 15 residues. The V end was cut by 4 bases, the J end by 0 bases, with 11 bases between. The CDR3 is CASSLRERSTDTQYF. CDR3 coding DNA: TGTGCCAGCAGCCTACGAGAGCGGAGCACAGATACGCAGTATTTT.

The chain is built from TRBV9 and TRBJ2-3; 9 nucleotides agree with TRBD2. This CDR3 comprises 16 residues. Germline lookup yields CDR1 SGDLS and CDR2 YYNGEE. The ends lost 0 bases at V and 3 bases at J; junction bases unmatched: 5. CDR3 residues: CASSVAASGRTDTQYF. DNA for the CDR3: TGTGCCAGCAGCGTAGCGGCGAGCGGGAGGACAGATACGCAGTATTTT.

The chain joins TRBV6-1 to TRBJ1-2, with a possible D match to TRBD1 (6 bases). Germline V CDR1 and CDR2: MNHNS, SASEGT. The CDR3 has 14 amino acids. Trimming removed 3 bases at V and 4 bases at J, with 12 bases between. CDR3 sequence (DNA): TGTGCCAGCAGTGAGTCCCAGGGGACCTATGGCTACACCTTC. Its translation is CASSESQGTYGYTF.

The chain uses TRBV24-1 and TRBJ2-5; possibly TRBD1 for D (6 bases). This CDR3 spans 15 amino acids. V shed 4 bases and J shed 5 bases, with 16 bases lying between them. The germline V gene has CDR1 KGHDR and CDR2 SFDVKD. CDR3 in DNA: TGTGCCACCAGTGAAACCCGACAGGTCGGCGAGACCCAGTACTTC. It encodes CATSETRQVGETQYF.

J is TRBJ1-1 and V is TRBV7-8, with TRBD1 identical over 7 bases. The germline gives CDR1 SGHVS, CDR2 FQNEAQ. The junction had 8 bases not matched to a gene; V was cut back by 0 bases and J by 7 bases. CDR3 size: 15 residues. DNA of the CDR3: TGTGCCAGCAGCTTAGCACCCGACAGGGCGGATGAAGCTTTCTTT. Translated, it gives CASSLAPDRADEAFF.

This chain joins TRBV19 and TRBJ2-7; a weak D match, TRBD1 (6 bases). V was cut by 8 bases and J by 7 bases, with 15 bases left in between. The germline CDR1 and CDR2 sequences are LNHDA and SQIVND (reference sequence). This CDR3 has 12 residues. CDR3 sequence reads: CASGDTPWEQYF. The CDR3 DNA reads TGTGCCAGTGGGGACACCCCCTGGGAGCAGTACTTC. Full variable domain (outside the CDR3, taken from reference TRBV19 and TRBJ2-7): DGGITQSPKYLFRKEGQNVTLSCEQNLNHDAMYWYRQDPGQGLRLIYYSQIVNDFQKGDIAEGYSVSREKKESFPLTVTSAQKNPTAFYLCASGDTPWEQYFGPGTRLTVT.

The chain carries TRBV2 and TRBJ1-2; D call uncertain. The CDR3 totals 14 residues. V shed 2 bases and J shed 3 bases, with 10 bases lying between them. Germline CDR1 SNHLY, CDR2 FYNNEI. The CDR3 DNA reads as TGTGCCAGCAGTGAATCAGGCTTGTACTATGGCTACACCTTC. Translating gives CASSESGLYYGYTF.

With respect to this clone: Mismatch with germline at one junction end may stem from a read error. The chain recombines TRBV6-1 with TRBJ2-7; TRBD2 matches 16 bases. Germline lookup yields CDR1 MNHNS and CDR2 SASEGT. The CDR3 sequence is 13 residues long. Written as DNA, the CDR3 is TGTGCCAGCAGCGAAGGGACTAGCGGGAGGGAGTACTTC. Amino acid sequence: CASSEGTSGREYF.

This sequence joins TRBV30 and TRBJ1-1; D gene ambiguous. The V end was cut by 0 bases, the J end by 3 bases, with 8 bases between. Germline V gene data show CDR1 as GTSNPN and CDR2 as SVGIG (reference sequence). This CDR3 contains 13 residues. This CDR3 is CAWSVMSDTEAFF. Written as DNA, the CDR3 is TGTGCCTGGAGTGTCATGTCGGACACTGAAGCTTTCTTT.

The CDR3 DNA reads TGTGCCAGCAGTGACCAGCGGGGTCGGGGGAATGAGCAGTTCTTC. This translates into CASSDQRGRGNEQFF. V is TRBV6-1 and J is TRBJ2-1, with 7 bases lining up with TRBD2. The CDR3 totals 15 residues. Germline CDR1 MNHNS, CDR2 SASEGT. V gave up 3 bases and J gave up 7 bases; unmatched junction bases: 9.

The V call is TRBV3-1 (or the pseudogene TRBV3-2), the J call TRBJ1-2; tentatively, D is TRBD1 (6 bases). Looked up from germline, CDR1 is LGHDT and CDR2 is YNNKEL (reference sequence). The CDR3 is 14 amino acids. Trimming cost V 4 bases and J 3 bases, with 12 bases left between them. The CDR3 loop is CASSLRTGHYGYTF. The CDR3 DNA reads as TGTGCCAGCAGCCTTCGAACAGGGCACTATGGCTACACCTTC.

The V and J genes are TRBV7-9 and TRBJ2-1; the D gene is possibly TRBD1 (6 bases). Germline lookup yields CDR1 SEHNR and CDR2 FQNEAQ (reference sequence). Between the trimmed V and J ends, which lost 5 bases and 5 bases, there was a span of 13 bases. The CDR3 contains 14 residues. The CDR3 coding sequence is TGTGCCAGCAGCCGACAGGACAGAAACAATGAGCAGTTCTTC. Translation gives CASSRQDRNNEQFF.

The V call is TRBV7-9, the J call TRBJ2-7; 7 bases are shared with TRBD2. The V and J ends lost 1 base and 0 bases, in that order; junction bases with no gene match: 6. There are 16 residues in the CDR3. Germline lookup yields CDR1 SEHNR and CDR2 FQNEAQ (reference sequence). CDR3 DNA sequence: TGTGCCAGCAGCTTAGATTTGGCGGGGGTCTCCTACGAGCAGTACTTC. It codes for CASSLDLAGVSYEQYF.

The chain couples TRBV19 to TRBJ1-3; no definite D call. V lost 3 bases to trimming and J lost 1 base, with 7 bases between them. CDR1 is LNHDA, CDR2 SQIVND, per germline (reference sequence). This CDR3 region has 14 residues. The CDR3 region is CASSIQQSGNTIYF. CDR3 DNA sequence: TGTGCCAGTAGTATCCAACAGTCTGGAAACACCATATATTTT.

This chain joins TRBV11-3 and TRBJ2-3; 8 positions agree with TRBD1. This CDR3 is 15 amino acids long. Looked up from germline, CDR1 is SGHNT and CDR2 is YENEEA. V lost 3 bases and J lost 2; bases outside the gene matches: 4. This CDR3 reads CASSLGQAFTDTQYF. Written as DNA, the CDR3 is TGTGCCAGCAGCTTGGGACAGGCCTTCACAGATACGCAGTATTTT.

The J gene is TRBJ1-6, the V gene TRBV11-2; D may be TRBD1 (5 bases). V lost 3 bases and J 10 bases, leaving 10 bases between the germline ends. The CDR3 contains 13 residues. The germline gives CDR1 SGHAT, CDR2 FQNNGV. The CDR3 is CASSFQGSSPLHF. The CDR3 nucleotides read TGTGCCAGCAGCTTTCAGGGAAGCTCACCCCTCCACTTT.

The chain recombines TRBV9 with TRBJ1-1, with D uncertain. This CDR3 is 15 amino acids long. V lost 3 bases and J lost 6, with 18 bases in between. Germline CDR1 is SGDLS and CDR2 is YYNGEE. The CDR3 region has the DNA TGTGCCAGCAGCGCAAAGTCCTACTCCCCCTCTGAAGCTTTCTTT. As protein: CASSAKSYSPSEAFF.

The chain couples TRBV9 to TRBJ1-5; 7 bases align to TRBD1. This CDR3 comprises 14 residues. The V gene's germline CDR1 is SGDLS and CDR2 YYNGEE. The trim removed 3 bases at V and 5 bases at J, leaving 5 bases unmatched. The CDR3 region has the DNA TGTGCCAGCAGCGCAGGGGGAACCGATCAGCCCCAGCATTTT. Encoded protein: CASSAGGTDQPQHF.